Listed here are 28 T cell receptor beta chains from one sample, sequenced in a study of molecular identifiers for immune sequencing clone quantification. TCRdb re-called the PCR reads through MiXCR, storing one row per CDR3 protein. Of some 580,000 distinct CDR3 sequences in the sample, 25% were seen once. The material sequenced was naive CD8+ T cells from blood, with Jurkat cell RNA spiked in. Subset: FACS-sorted CD8+CD4-CCR7+CD45RA+ naive T cells. All receptors come from a human donor in good health. Some libraries in this study had Jurkat cell RNA spiked in.

This clonotype was seen repeatedly, ten times or more. The chain employs TRBV6-5 and TRBJ2-1, with TRBD2 identical over 8 bases. There are 14 residues in the CDR3. In germline, CDR1 is MNHEY, CDR2 SVGAGI. Trimming removed 2 bases from V and 9 bases from J; junction bases left unmatched: 6. The CDR3 region is CASSYGSGLGEQFF. DNA for the CDR3: TGTGCCAGCAGTTACGGATCGGGACTAGGTGAGCAGTTCTTC.

This clonotype was counted between two and nine times. The J gene is TRBJ2-7, the V gene TRBV6-4; D gene uncertain. The CDR3 is 11 residues long. V was trimmed by 5 bases and J by 2 bases, leaving 4 bases between them. The germline gives CDR1 MRHNA, CDR2 SNTAGT. CDR3 coding DNA: TGTGCCAGCAGTCCGCCCTACGAGCAGTACTTC. This codes for CASSPPYEQYF.

As to this clonotype: This could be a read error, since a much larger clone is one nucleotide away. The J gene is TRBJ1-1, the V gene TRBV3-1; D is ambiguous. Between the trimmed V and J ends, which lost 3 bases and 5 bases, there was a span of 13 bases. CDR1 is LGHDT and CDR2 is YNNKEL in the germline V gene (reference sequence). The CDR3 has 14 residues. DNA for the CDR3: TGTGCCAGCAGCCATAGTGTGGGTGGAACTGAAGCTTTCTTT. Translating gives CASSHSVGGTEAFF.

This clonotype was seen repeatedly, ten times or more. The rearrangement links TRBV20-1 to TRBJ1-3, with D perhaps TRBD1 (6 bases). V was pared by 5 bases and J by 1 base, with 12 bases between. The CDR3 has 14 residues. Germline values: CDR1 DFQATT, CDR2 SNEGSKA (reference sequence). The CDR3 nucleotides read TGCAGTGCTCCGCAACAGGGATCTGGAAACACCATATATTTT. Encoded protein: CSAPQQGSGNTIYF.

This clonotype appeared many times. The chain carries TRBV4-2 and TRBJ2-7, with D perhaps TRBD2 (5 bases). The CDR3 totals 15 residues. V lost 3 bases to trimming and J lost 5 bases, with 17 bases between them. The germline CDR1 and CDR2 sequences are LGHNA and YNFKEQ. The CDR3 region is CASSHGRASPDEQYF. CDR3 coding DNA: TGTGCCAGCAGCCATGGGCGGGCCTCTCCGGACGAGCAGTACTTC.

This clonotype was counted ten times or more. The chain is built from TRBV20-1 and TRBJ2-7; 8 bases agree with TRBD1. After removal of 5 bases from V and 3 bases from J, the junction contained 6 bases not matched to a gene. CDR1 DFQATT and CDR2 SNEGSKA come from the germline V gene (reference sequence). This CDR3 region has 13 residues. The CDR3 loop is CSARGGQVYEQYF. In DNA, the CDR3 is TGCAGTGCTCGAGGGGGACAGGTCTACGAGCAGTACTTC.

The sample holds a few counts of this clonotype. The V call is TRBV10-3, the J call TRBJ1-1; D is unresolved. Looked up from germline, CDR1 is ENHRY and CDR2 is SYGVKD. Trimming took 6 bases from V and 1 from J, leaving 12 bases between them. This CDR3 is 14 amino acids long. The CDR3 DNA sequence: TGTGCCATCAGGGACTACAAGGCGAACACTGAAGCTTTCTTT. It yields the protein CAIRDYKANTEAFF.

This clonotype was observed a handful of times. The V and J genes are TRBV27 and TRBJ2-1, with no clear D. The CDR3 is 16 residues long. V was trimmed by 0 bases and J by 4 bases, leaving 13 bases between them. The germline CDR1 and CDR2 sequences are MNHEY and SMNVEV (reference sequence). The CDR3 sequence: CASSLSGFLLYNEQFF. The CDR3 DNA follows: TGTGCCAGCAGTTTATCTGGCTTCTTACTATACAATGAGCAGTTCTTC.

This clonotype occurred many times. The chain has TRBV29-1 and TRBJ2-3; a possible D gene is TRBD2 (6 bases). Germline assignment: CDR1 SQVTM and CDR2 ANQGSEA. Trimming shortened V by 6 bases and J by 0 bases, and 13 bases separated the two germline ends. This CDR3 is built from 14 residues. CDR3 DNA sequence: TGCAGCGTGAGTGGGAGGAGAAGCACAGATACGCAGTATTTT. Amino acids: CSVSGRRSTDTQYF.

With respect to this clonotype: One end of the junction fails to match germline, which may point to a read error. This chain uses TRBV12-3 or TRBV12-4 with TRBJ2-5, with D possibly being TRBD1 (5 bases). The CDR3 consists of 14 residues. CDR3 in amino acids: CASSLARTKETPYF. The CDR3, as DNA: TGTGCCAGCAGTTTAGCGAGGACAAAAGAGACCCCGTACTTC.

With respect to this clonotype: A read error may produce the germline difference seen at one junction end. The chain recombines TRBV7-2 with TRBJ2-7, with no clear D. CDR1 and CDR2 (germline): SGHTA, FQGNSA. CDR3 length: 16 residues. The CDR3 loop is CASSPAGGQSSYERYF. Written as DNA, the CDR3 is TGTGCCAGCAGCCCAGCCGGTGGGCAGAGCTCCTACGAGCGGTACTTC. The whole variable domain, remainder taken from reference TRBV7-2 and TRBJ2-7, is GAGVSQSPSNKVTEKGKDVELRCDPISGHTALYWYRQSLGQGLEFLIYFQGNSAPDKSGLPSDRFSAERTGGSVSTLTIQRTQQEDSAVYLCASSPAGGQSSYERYFGPGTRLTVT.

This clonotype was observed at least ten times. The J gene is TRBJ1-1, the V gene TRBV13, with D perhaps matching TRBD1 (5 bases). In germline, CDR1 is PRHDT, CDR2 FYEKMQ (reference sequence). V was shortened by 4 bases and J by 3 bases, with 21 bases between the two germline ends. The CDR3 loop spans 17 amino acids. The CDR3 protein is CASSSRPGTGGDTEAFF. The CDR3 bases are TGTGCCAGCAGCTCCCGTCCGGGGACGGGGGGTGACACTGAAGCTTTCTTT.

The gene calls are TRBV27 and TRBJ2-7; a weak D match, TRBD1 (5 bases). V was cut by 6 bases and J by 7 bases, with 16 bases left in between. The germline V gene encodes CDR1 MNHEY and CDR2 SMNVEV (reference sequence). This CDR3 is 13 amino acids long. Here the CDR3 reads CASRSGVGQEQYF. CDR3 DNA: TGTGCCAGCAGATCTGGGGTGGGGCAAGAGCAGTACTTC.

This clonotype was seen only a few times. The chain employs TRBV7-2 and TRBJ1-4; the match to TRBD1 covers 10 bases. The CDR3 is 18 residues long. Germline V gene lookup returns CDR1 SGHTA and CDR2 FQGNSA. V trimming: 3 bases; J trimming: 2 bases; junction bases outside the gene matches: 9. CDR3 DNA sequence: TGTGCCAGCAGCTTGGACGGGACAGGGGTCTATACTAATGAAAAACTGTTTTTT. Encoded protein: CASSLDGTGVYTNEKLFF. The full variable domain, with the rest looked up from reference TRBV7-2 and TRBJ1-4, is GAGVSQSPSNKVTEKGKDVELRCDPISGHTALYWYRQSLGQGLEFLIYFQGNSAPDKSGLPSDRFSAERTGGSVSTLTIQRTQQEDSAVYLCASSLDGTGVYTNEKLFFGSGTQLSVL.

The rearrangement uses TRBV28 and TRBJ1-6; no firm D call. Germline-derived CDR1 and CDR2 are MDHEN and SYDVKM. The CDR3 consists of 11 residues. V gave up 6 bases and J gave up 13 bases, with 10 bases separating them. DNA for the CDR3: TGTGCCAGCAGCTCGTCCCATCCCCTCCACTTT. Protein product: CASSSSHPLHF.

Concerning this clonotype: The conserved phenylalanine or tryptophan normally closing the CDR3 is absent here, so this likely arose from a read error. The chain uses TRBV12-3 or TRBV12-4 and TRBJ2-3; 9 bases map to TRBD1. The CDR3 is made up of 16 amino acids. V lost 5 bases to trimming and J lost 3 bases; unmatched junction nucleotides: 9. Here the CDR3 reads CASSPRDRVSTDTQYL. DNA for the CDR3: TGTGCCAGCAGTCCCCGGGACAGGGTTAGTACAGATACGCAGTATCTT.

This clonotype appeared many times. The J gene is TRBJ1-5, the V gene TRBV6-5; D is unclear. Germline CDR1 MNHEY, CDR2 SVGAGI. V was shortened by 9 bases and J by 2 bases, with 14 bases between the two germline ends. This CDR3 spans 14 amino acids. The CDR3 protein is CASADGAGNQPQHF. The CDR3 coding sequence is TGTGCCAGTGCGGACGGCGCTGGCAATCAGCCCCAGCATTTT.

The J gene is TRBJ2-5, the V gene TRBV12-3 or TRBV12-4; 9 bases map to TRBD1. The CDR3 covers 17 residues. V lost 1 base and J lost 2; bases outside the gene matches: 8. CDR3 nucleotide sequence: TGTGCCAGCAGTTTAGAAGGGACAGGGCCACTTCAAGAGACCCAGTACTTC. This encodes CASSLEGTGPLQETQYF.

A note on this clonotype: It may be a read error: a sequence one base away is much more abundant. The chain is built from TRBV4-1 and TRBJ2-4; tentatively, D is TRBD1 (6 bases). The CDR3 contains 12 residues. Germline-derived CDR1 and CDR2 are MGHRA and YSYEKL. CDR3 DNA: TGCGCCGGCAGCCAAACACAGGGTATTCAGTACTTC. This sequence encodes CAGSQTQGIQYF.

Note on this clonotype: A much more abundant neighbour one base away suggests this may be a read error. The CDR3 ends on some other residue instead of the conserved phenylalanine or tryptophan, so this is likely a read error. The chain couples TRBV6-2 or TRBV6-3 to TRBJ1-5, with D possibly being TRBD1 (5 bases). The CDR3 length is 17 residues. The V and J ends lost 6 bases and 4 bases respectively, with 22 bases between them. The germline V gene has CDR1 MNHEY and CDR2 SVGEGT. CDR3 DNA sequence: TGTGCCAGCAGACTCCAGGGAGCCCAAGCAGTTAATCAGCCCCAGCATTCT. It specifies CASRLQGAQAVNQPQHS.

The sample holds many counts of this clonotype. The chain employs TRBV15 and TRBJ1-5, with a possible D match to TRBD1 (5 bases). CDR1 LNHNV and CDR2 YYDKDF come from the germline V gene (reference sequence). The ends were cut back, 1 base at V and 5 bases at J, with 12 bases in the middle. This CDR3 comprises 15 residues. Here the CDR3 DNA reads TGTGCCACCAGCAGAGTGTCAGGGTCGGATCAGCCCCAGCATTTT. Its protein product is CATSRVSGSDQPQHF.

The genes are TRBV4-1 and TRBJ2-4; D may be TRBD1 (5 bases). Germline V gives CDR1 MGHRA, CDR2 YSYEKL. With 0 bases removed from V and 8 bases from J, the gap between germline ends came to 20 bases. This CDR3 contains 17 residues. CDR3 loop: CASSQDRGFGARDIQYF. The CDR3 DNA reads as TGCGCCAGCAGCCAAGATAGGGGATTTGGGGCTAGGGACATTCAGTACTTC.

This clonotype was detected many times. The V and J genes are TRBV3-1 and TRBJ1-5; D is unclear. The V and J ends lost 3 bases and 4 bases respectively, with 4 bases between them. CDR3 length: 12 amino acids. Per the germline V gene, CDR1 is LGHDT and CDR2 is YNNKEL (reference sequence). CDR3 nucleotide sequence: TGTGCCAGCAGCCATAAGAATCAGCCCCAGCATTTT. Its translation is CASSHKNQPQHF.

In this sample, this clonotype turned up many times. J is TRBJ2-5 and V is TRBV4-3, with 10 bases aligning to TRBD2. This CDR3 is built from 18 residues. The V gene end was trimmed by 0 bases and the J gene end by 2 bases; junction bases not matched to a gene: 9. Germline V CDR1 and CDR2: LGHNA, YSLEER. The chain's CDR3 is CASSQEAAGGPYQETQYF. CDR3 DNA: TGCGCCAGCAGCCAAGAGGCAGCGGGGGGGCCTTATCAAGAGACCCAGTACTTC.

The chain recombines TRBV10-3 with TRBJ2-1, with D possibly being TRBD1 (6 bases). The germline CDR1 and CDR2 sequences are ENHRY and SYGVKD. V dropped 0 bases and J dropped 9 bases, with 15 bases sitting between them. The CDR3 consists of 15 residues. The CDR3 reads CAISESPGQGIEQFF. The CDR3 DNA reads TGTGCCATCAGTGAGTCCCCGGGGCAGGGGATTGAGCAGTTCTTC.

Ten or more counts support this clonotype. V and J are TRBV15 and TRBJ1-1, with D possibly being TRBD1 (6 bases). The CDR3 has 16 amino acids. Per the germline V gene, CDR1 is LNHNV and CDR2 is YYDKDF (reference sequence). V was shortened by 5 bases and J by 2 bases, with 18 bases between the two germline ends. CDR3 amino acids: CATSWTFGQLNTEAFF. Written as DNA, the CDR3 is TGTGCCACCAGCTGGACGTTCGGACAGCTAAACACTGAAGCTTTCTTT.

Comment on this clonotype: At one boundary the junction diverges from the germline segment, which might be a read error. The V and J genes are TRBV9 and TRBJ2-7, with 7 nucleotides matching TRBD2. CDR3 size: 14 residues. Germline lookup yields CDR1 SGDLS and CDR2 YYNGEE. The CDR3 here is CASTVGGSVYERYF. CDR3 nucleotide sequence: TGTGCCAGCACTGTCGGCGGGAGTGTCTACGAGCGGTACTTC.

The chain carries TRBV4-3 and TRBJ2-5, with D perhaps being TRBD1 or TRBD2 (6 bases each). Trimming pared 7 bases from V and 4 bases from J, leaving 16 bases between. Germline CDR1 reads LGHNA; CDR2 reads YSLEER. The CDR3 contains 14 residues. Written as DNA, the CDR3 is TGCGCCAGCAAGGCGGACGGAGGGGGAGAGACCCAGTACTTC. Translated, it gives CASKADGGGETQYF.